Here is one T cell receptor beta chain with its context. Its specificity is unknown. Researchers ran the PCR with 60 Vbeta and 13 Jbeta primers. This table comes from immunoSEQ multiplex PCR, and its TCRdb copy is limited to in-frame clones, with some not included. Among a few hundred thousand clones, 80% to 85% were seen once, and the ten largest hold roughly 7.4%. Between the trimmed V and J ends, which lost 0 bases and 4 bases, there was a span of 15 bases. In germline, CDR1 is MNHEY, CDR2 SVGAGI. This CDR3 contains 16 residues. This record comes from a study of cytomegalovirus exposure and HLA in healthy donors. Across the whole study: From about 170 million T cells, an earlier analysis saw roughly 100 million unique TCR beta sequences.

Study-level points and caveats: There were several of the most significant clusters that appeared linked to common viral pathogens in a later analysis. Cytomegalovirus status was reportedly diagnosed by the classifier with high sensitivity and specificity. A later analysis showed TCR association rates differing by HLA locus, peaking at DRB1 and lowest at HLA-C.

What was sequenced was PBMCs. The clonotype comes from a woman aged 55 to 70 in good health and CMV-seropositive. The chain is built from TRBV6-5 and TRBJ1-1, with D perhaps TRBD1 (6 bases). This chain's CDR3 is CASSYSNNRELTEAFF. The CDR3 coding sequence is TGTGCCAGCAGTTACTCAAATAACAGGGAGCTCACTGAAGCTTTCTTT.